These 25 T cell receptor beta chains share one sample of origin, sequenced in a study of cytomegalovirus exposure and HLA in healthy donors. The PCR was carried out with 60 Vbeta primers and 13 Jbeta primers. Sequencing used immunoSEQ multiplex PCR; TCRdb keeps in-frame clones, though not all of them. The sample includes around 160,000 clones, 65% to 90% of them seen just once. The sequenced material came from PBMCs. These receptors all stem from a human donor in good health.

The rearrangement joins TRBV6-1 to TRBJ1-2; 7 nucleotides agree with TRBD1. The junction had 3 bases not matched to a gene; V was cut back by 4 bases and J by 4 bases. The CDR3 sequence is 13 residues long. The germline CDR1 and CDR2 sequences are MNHNS and SASEGT. The CDR3 is CASSAPGGYGYTF. DNA for the CDR3: TGTGCCAGCAGTGCGCCAGGGGGCTATGGCTACACCTTC.

The chain recombines TRBV4-1 with TRBJ1-5; no reliable D call. Germline assignment: CDR1 MGHRA and CDR2 YSYEKL. The V and J ends lost 1 base and 10 bases respectively, with 14 bases between them. CDR3 size: 14 residues. The CDR3 sequence is CASSQGVLFNPQHF. The CDR3 coding sequence is TGCGCCAGCAGCCAAGGTGTACTCTTCAATCCCCAGCATTTT.

This chain connects TRBV11-3 to TRBJ1-2; the D gene is possibly TRBD1 (6 bases). CDR3 size: 13 residues. Trimming cost V 5 bases and J 10 bases, with 17 bases left between them. CDR1 is SGHNT and CDR2 is YENEEA in the germline V gene. The CDR3 protein is CASSPYRDRDYTF. As DNA, the CDR3 is TGTGCCAGCAGCCCCTACAGGGACCGAGACTACACCTTC.

The chain combines TRBV4-1 with TRBJ2-7; D is unresolved. Trimming removed 1 base at V and 5 bases at J, with 12 bases between. Germline values: CDR1 MGHRA, CDR2 YSYEKL. The CDR3 totals 14 residues. The CDR3 region is CASSQAPAMDEQYF. The CDR3 coding sequence is TGCGCCAGCAGCCAAGCGCCAGCGATGGACGAGCAGTACTTC.

V is TRBV19 and J is TRBJ1-5, with a tentative D call TRBD1 (6 bases). Per the germline V gene, CDR1 is LNHDA and CDR2 is SQIVND (reference sequence). V was cut by 3 bases and J by 5 bases, with 14 bases left in between. CDR3 length: 15 residues. CDR3 DNA: TGTGCCAGTAGTATCCTACAGGGACGGGATCAGCCCCAGCATTTT. It specifies CASSILQGRDQPQHF.

V gene TRBV2 combines with J gene TRBJ1-5; D call uncertain. The V gene lost 8 bases and the J gene lost 5 bases, with 19 bases spanning the gap. The germline gives CDR1 SNHLY, CDR2 FYNNEI. The CDR3 length is 15 residues. For the CDR3, the DNA is TGTGCCAGCGGTCCGGGAAGGAGGGTCGATCAGCCCCAGCATTTT. Translated, it gives CASGPGRRVDQPQHF.

In its sample, this clone was seen a few times. The chain links TRBV5-4 to TRBJ2-3, with a weak D call TRBD1 (5 bases). This CDR3 region has 15 residues. Trimming shortened V by 1 base and J by 7 bases, and 16 bases separated the two germline ends. The germline V gene encodes CDR1 SGHNT and CDR2 YYREEE (reference sequence). The CDR3 DNA reads as TGTGCCAGCAGCTTGAATTTAGGGGCGGTAAATACGCAGTATTTT. This codes for CASSLNLGAVNTQYF.

This clone showed up just once. The chain has TRBV19 and TRBJ2-2; 9 positions match TRBD1. Losses at the gene ends were 6 bases for V and 1 base for J; bases not matched to a gene: 9. Germline V CDR1 and CDR2: LNHDA, SQIVND (reference sequence). CDR3 size: 17 residues. This CDR3 is CASRRATGGMNTGELFF. In DNA, the CDR3 is TGTGCCAGTAGGCGGGCTACAGGGGGCATGAACACCGGGGAGCTGTTTTTT.

A few counts support this clone. This sample includes further DNA sequences coding for the same CDR3. This chain links TRBV4-3 with TRBJ2-3; D is perhaps TRBD2 (5 bases). CDR3 length: 14 residues. Germline CDR1 LGHNA, CDR2 YSLEER. V lost 0 bases to trimming and J lost 3 bases, with 7 bases between them. The CDR3 here is CASSQDRGTDTQYF. The CDR3 nucleotides are TGCGCCAGCAGCCAAGATCGGGGTACAGATACGCAGTATTTT.

The chain has TRBV11-2 and TRBJ2-3; the D gene is possibly TRBD2 (6 bases). The CDR3 consists of 17 residues. From germline, CDR1 is SGHAT and CDR2 FQNNGV. The V gene lost 3 bases and the J gene lost 4 bases, with 20 bases spanning the gap. CDR3 in DNA: TGTGCCAGCAGCTTCGGGACTCAGACCCGCACGCCAGATACGCAGTATTTT. Its translation: CASSFGTQTRTPDTQYF. Supplemented by reference TRBV11-2 and TRBJ2-3, the full variable domain reads EAGVAQSPRYKIIEKRQSVAFWCNPISGHATLYWYQQILGQGPKLLIQFQNNGVVDDSQLPKDRFSAERLKGVDSTLKIQPAKLEDSAVYLCASSFGTQTRTPDTQYFGPGTRLTVL.

The chain combines TRBV10-3 with TRBJ2-7, with 8 bases aligning to TRBD1. Germline CDR1 ENHRY, CDR2 SYGVKD. With V trimmed by 3 bases and J by 1 base, 5 bases remained unmatched. This CDR3 has 15 residues. The CDR3 region has the DNA TGTGCCATCAGTGAAAGTGGGACAGGTTCCTACGAGCAGTACTTC. Residues: CAISESGTGSYEQYF.

In this sample, this clone turned up once. V is TRBV4-1 and J is TRBJ1-2; D uncertain. Germline V gives CDR1 MGHRA, CDR2 YSYEKL. Trimming removed 0 bases at V and 0 bases at J, with 5 bases between. CDR3 length: 14 amino acids. The CDR3 region is CASSQEAANYGYTF. The CDR3 region has the DNA TGCGCCAGCAGCCAAGAAGCGGCTAACTATGGCTACACCTTC.

V and J are TRBV5-4 and TRBJ2-1; D unresolved. This CDR3 contains 16 residues. Trimming took 4 bases from V and 0 from J, leaving 14 bases between them. CDR1 is SGHNT and CDR2 is YYREEE in the germline V gene (reference sequence). The DNA of the CDR3 is TGTGCCAGCAGCCCCGGAGCAGATGCCTCCTACAATGAGCAGTTCTTC. This translates into CASSPGADASYNEQFF. Together with reference TRBV5-4 and TRBJ2-1, the CDR3 gives the full variable domain: ETGVTQSPTHLIKTRGQQVTLRCSSQSGHNTVSWYQQALGQGPQFIFQYYREEENGRGNFPPRFSGLQFPNYSSELNVNALELDDSALYLCASSPGADASYNEQFFGPGTRLTVL.

The chain employs TRBV10-1 and TRBJ2-1; D possibly corresponds to TRBD1 (6 bases). Germline CDR1 and CDR2: WNHNN and SYGVQD (reference sequence). This CDR3 spans 13 amino acids. The V end was cut by 5 bases, the J end by 8 bases, with 13 bases between. The CDR3 region has the DNA TGCGCCAGCAGTTCAGGACAGCCTCATGAGCAGTTCTTC. Its translation is CASSSGQPHEQFF.

The rearrangement uses TRBV7-2 and TRBJ2-7; D is undetermined. CDR1 is SGHTA and CDR2 is FQGNSA in the germline V gene. V was shortened by 1 base and J by 0 bases, with 7 bases between the two germline ends. This CDR3 spans 14 amino acids. DNA for the CDR3: TGTGCCAGCAGCTTAGTGTCCAGCTCCTACGAGCAGTACTTC. The encoded protein is CASSLVSSSYEQYF.

The chain is built from TRBV4-1 and TRBJ2-7; 11 bases align to TRBD1. Losses at the gene ends were 4 bases for V and 6 bases for J; bases not matched to a gene: 8. CDR3 length equals 15 residues. Germline V gene sequence: CDR1 MGHRA, CDR2 YSYEKL. The CDR3 region is CASSRLIGTGGEQYF. The CDR3 DNA is TGCGCCAGCAGCCGGCTCATTGGGACAGGGGGCGAGCAGTACTTC.

The gene calls are TRBV6-1 and TRBJ1-5; TRBD1 matches 10 bases. The length of the CDR3 is 14 residues. V shed 6 bases, J shed 6 bases, and the junction held 5 bases outside the gene matches. Germline-derived CDR1 and CDR2 are MNHNS and SASEGT. The CDR3 spells CASSETGGVQPQHF. CDR3 DNA sequence: TGTGCCAGCAGCGAGACAGGGGGCGTTCAGCCCCAGCATTTT.

The rearrangement links TRBV6-1 to TRBJ1-1, with unresolved D. V gave up 0 bases and J gave up 1 base, with 6 bases separating them. Germline V gene data show CDR1 as MNHNS and CDR2 as SASEGT. This CDR3 region has 14 residues. The CDR3 here is CASSEAKANTEAFF. CDR3 DNA sequence: TGTGCCAGCAGTGAAGCCAAAGCGAACACTGAAGCTTTCTTT.

The CDR3 nucleotides are TGTGCCAGCAGTATATCTAGGACAGGGTATAATGGCTACACCTTC. It encodes CASSISRTGYNGYTF. This chain connects TRBV6-5 to TRBJ1-2; 8 bases line up with TRBD1. Germline V gives CDR1 MNHEY, CDR2 SVGAGI. With V trimmed by 5 bases and J by 6 bases, 11 bases remained unmatched. The CDR3 spans 15 residues.

The rearrangement uses TRBV7-2 and TRBJ1-1, with 8 positions matching TRBD1. Trimming at V came to 4 bases and at J to 3 bases, leaving 1 base not matched to a gene. Germline V gives CDR1 SGHTA, CDR2 FQGNSA. CDR3 length equals 13 residues. The chain's CDR3 is CASSSGGYTEAFF. The CDR3 DNA sequence: TGTGCCAGCAGCTCAGGGGGCTACACTGAAGCTTTCTTT.

A few counts support this clone. J is TRBJ2-1 and V is TRBV2, with 8 bases lining up with TRBD1. The J segment lost 3 bases and the V segment lost 1 base, leaving 11 bases of the junction unmatched. Per the germline V gene, CDR1 is SNHLY and CDR2 is FYNNEI. The CDR3 covers 18 residues. The CDR3 loop is CASSEGLTGTGLYNEQFF. The CDR3 DNA reads as TGTGCCAGCAGTGAAGGACTCACCGGGACAGGTCTCTACAATGAGCAGTTCTTC. Together with reference TRBV2 and TRBJ2-1, the CDR3 gives the full variable domain: EPEVTQTPSHQVTQMGQEVILRCVPISNHLYFYWYRQILGQKVEFLVSFYNNEISEKSEIFDDQFSVERPDGSNFTLKIRSTKLEDSAMYFCASSEGLTGTGLYNEQFFGPGTRLTVL.

As to this clone: The CDR3 does not end in the conserved phenylalanine or tryptophan, so this is likely a read error. The chain links TRBV15 to TRBJ1-2, with 7 bases lining up with TRBD1. CDR3 length: 15 amino acids. Trimming at V came to 0 bases and at J to 4 bases, leaving 5 bases not matched to a gene. Germline V gives CDR1 LNHNV, CDR2 YYDKDF (reference sequence). As DNA, the CDR3 is TGTGCCACCAGCAGAGATCTAGGGACAGCCTATGGCTACACCCTC. It codes for CATSRDLGTAYGYTL.

The rearrangement uses TRBV7-2 and TRBJ2-2, with TRBD2 as a possible D gene (5 bases). The CDR3 is 14 residues long. CDR1 is SGHTA, CDR2 FQGNSA, per germline. V gave up 0 bases and J gave up 7 bases, with 9 bases separating them. The CDR3 here is CASSLAGRLGELFF. The CDR3 bases are TGTGCCAGCAGCTTAGCGGGGAGACTCGGGGAGCTGTTTTTT.

This clone was observed once. The chain recombines TRBV6-5 with TRBJ2-1; 8 nucleotides agree with TRBD1. The length of the CDR3 is 13 residues. The junction had 2 bases not matched to a gene; V was cut back by 6 bases and J by 4 bases. Per the germline V gene, CDR1 is MNHEY and CDR2 is SVGAGI. DNA of the CDR3: TGTGCCAGCAGGGACAGGGTTTACAATGAGCAGTTCTTC. Translation: CASRDRVYNEQFF.

This rearrangement joins TRBV5-1 to TRBJ2-5, with 13 bases aligning to TRBD2. Trimming took 5 bases from V and 5 from J; bases not matched to a gene: 9. Germline V lookup: CDR1 SGHRS, CDR2 YFSETQ. The CDR3 has 16 residues. The chain's CDR3 is CASRAGLAGHLETQYF. The CDR3 DNA sequence: TGCGCCAGCAGAGCGGGACTAGCGGGGCATTTGGAGACCCAGTACTTC.